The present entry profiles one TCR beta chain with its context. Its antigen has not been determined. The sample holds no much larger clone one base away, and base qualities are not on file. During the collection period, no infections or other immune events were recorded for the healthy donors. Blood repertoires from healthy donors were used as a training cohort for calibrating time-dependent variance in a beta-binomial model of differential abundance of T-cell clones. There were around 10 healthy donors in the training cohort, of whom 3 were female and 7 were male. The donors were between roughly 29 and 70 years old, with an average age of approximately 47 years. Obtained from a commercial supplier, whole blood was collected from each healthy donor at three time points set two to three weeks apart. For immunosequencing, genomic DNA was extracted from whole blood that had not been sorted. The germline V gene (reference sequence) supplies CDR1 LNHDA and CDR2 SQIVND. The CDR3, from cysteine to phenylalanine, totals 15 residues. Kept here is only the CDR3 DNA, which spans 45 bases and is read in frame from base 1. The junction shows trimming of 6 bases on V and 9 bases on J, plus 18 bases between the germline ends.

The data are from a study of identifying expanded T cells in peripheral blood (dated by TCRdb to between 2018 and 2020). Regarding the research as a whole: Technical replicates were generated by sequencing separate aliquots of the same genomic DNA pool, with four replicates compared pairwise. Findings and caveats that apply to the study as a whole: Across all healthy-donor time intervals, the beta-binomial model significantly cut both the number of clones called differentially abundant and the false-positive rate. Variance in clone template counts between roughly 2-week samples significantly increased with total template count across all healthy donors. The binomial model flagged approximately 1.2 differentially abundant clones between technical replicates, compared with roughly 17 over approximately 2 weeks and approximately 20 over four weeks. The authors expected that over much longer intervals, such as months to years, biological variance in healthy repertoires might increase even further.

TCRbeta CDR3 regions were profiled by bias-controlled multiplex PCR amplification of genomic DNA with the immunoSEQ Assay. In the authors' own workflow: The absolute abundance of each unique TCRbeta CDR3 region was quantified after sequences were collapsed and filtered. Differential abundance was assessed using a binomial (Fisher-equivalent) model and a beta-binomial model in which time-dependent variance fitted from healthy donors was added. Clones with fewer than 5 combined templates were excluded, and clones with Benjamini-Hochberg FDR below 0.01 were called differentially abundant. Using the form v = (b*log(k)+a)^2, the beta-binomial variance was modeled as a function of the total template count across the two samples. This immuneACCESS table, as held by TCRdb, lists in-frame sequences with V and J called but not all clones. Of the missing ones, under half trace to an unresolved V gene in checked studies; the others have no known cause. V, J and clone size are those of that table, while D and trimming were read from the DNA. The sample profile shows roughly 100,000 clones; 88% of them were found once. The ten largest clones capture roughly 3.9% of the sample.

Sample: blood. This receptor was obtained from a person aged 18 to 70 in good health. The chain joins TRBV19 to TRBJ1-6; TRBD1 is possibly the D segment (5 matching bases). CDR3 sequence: CASRSMGDGISPLHF. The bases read TGTGCCAGTAGGAGCATGGGGGACGGAATTTCACCCCTCCACTTT.